This TCR beta chain appears in the sequencing data of a study of Graves' ophthalmopathy and Graves' hyperthyroidism. Study overall: Peripheral blood sampling occurred at initial diagnosis, before any treatment.

Transcripts of RNA were the source for amplifying TCR beta CDR3 regions. HTBI primers primed a first-round RT-PCR, and a second-round multiplex PCR followed. TCRdb fed the multiplex PCR reads into MiXCR, producing one record per CDR3 protein. The table lists roughly 420,000 distinct CDR3 sequences, around 21% of them singletons. Between the trimmed V and J ends, which lost 5 bases and 10 bases, there was a span of 18 bases. The CDR3 runs to 15 residues. Looked up from germline, CDR1 is SGHVS and CDR2 is FQNEAQ. Isolation of PBMCs was performed using 9 to 10 ml of fresh peripheral blood. This clonotype was counted many times. The antigen remains undetermined. Study-wide points: In blood appeared most of the expanded thyroid clonotypes whose frequency exceeded 0.001.

Specimen: peripheral blood. V and J are TRBV7-8 and TRBJ1-6; D might be TRBD1 (5 bases). This TCR was recovered from a woman between 18 and 29 years old with stable Graves' hyperthyroidism. CDR3 protein: CASSQRQSVASPLHF. The CDR3 DNA follows: TGTGCCAGCAGCCAAAGACAGTCGGTAGCGTCACCCCTCCACTTT.